The clone carrying this T cell receptor (beta chain) has a handful of counts. Its antigen remains unknown. Both 60 Vbeta primers and 13 Jbeta primers went into the PCR. The table came from immunoSEQ multiplex PCR; TCRdb's copy has only in-frame clones and leaves some out. The data show 160,000 or so clones, roughly 79% seen once. The data stem from a study of cytomegalovirus exposure and HLA in healthy donors. Overall study results and limits: Researchers had no immune exposure information except CMV serostatus available. Analyzed later, association rates of TCRs varied across HLA loci, with DRB1 most and HLA-C fewest.

Germline CDR1 SEHNR, CDR2 FQNEAQ (reference sequence). CDR3 length: 18 residues. With V trimmed by 3 bases and J by 2 bases, 10 bases remained unmatched. V and J are TRBV7-9 and TRBJ2-1; 10 positions agree with TRBD2. This TCR was sampled from a woman aged 40 to 50 in good health and CMV-seronegative. Specimen: PBMCs. Here the CDR3 reads CASSFPIAGGPTYNEQFF. CDR3 sequence (DNA): TGTGCCAGCAGCTTCCCCATAGCGGGAGGCCCTACCTACAATGAGCAGTTCTTC.